This T cell receptor beta chain was sequenced in a study of CD8 T cells in Susac syndrome. The control group consisted of healthy donors matched for age and sex. Purification of the CD8+ and CD4+ T cells relied on negative isolation, and TEMRA cells underwent FACS enrichment. Reverse transcription of roughly 0.45 to 1 ug RNA was carried out with random hexamers. Amplification of TCR beta CDR3 used immunoSEQ multiplex PCR across 54 Vbeta and 13 Jbeta. TCRdb fed the immunoSEQ multiplex PCR reads into MiXCR, producing one record per CDR3 protein. The repertoire has tens of thousands of distinct CDR3 sequences, 94% of them found once; the top ten carry about 0.28%. The germline gives CDR1 MNHEY, CDR2 SVGAGI. The CDR3 spans 15 residues. V lost 0 bases and J lost 0, with 8 bases in between.

The chain uses TRBV6-5 and TRBJ1-2, with D possibly being TRBD1 (6 bases). Sequencing was done on a sample of CD8+ T cells from PBMCs. The clonotype comes from a human donor in good health. DNA for the CDR3: TGTGCCAGCAGTTACTCGAGGACAGCTAACTATGGCTACACCTTC. It yields the protein CASSYSRTANYGYTF.